This TCR beta chain is drawn from a study of OX40 agonist ivuxolimab in advanced cancers. Broader study findings: Some nonresponders likewise displayed low normalized T-cell clonal expansion.

TCRdb keeps only in-frame clones here, not all; method: immunoSEQ multiplex PCR. Among approximately 59,000 clones, 80% to 90% were seen once, and the ten largest hold 0.75%. The germline V gene encodes CDR1 SGHTA and CDR2 FQGNSA. Trimming removed 5 bases at V and 3 bases at J, with 11 bases between. CDR3 length: 13 amino acids. Notes on this clone: The antigen is unknown.

The chain recombines TRBV7-2 with TRBJ2-7, with D maybe TRBD2 (7 bases). The sequence derives from an adult with an advanced solid tumor such as melanoma, head and neck, liver or kidney cancer. The sample in question was CD4+ or CD8+ T cells sorted from blood, obtained in a trial of the OX40 agonist ivuxolimab. CDR3: CASSRRGGYEQYF. Here the CDR3 DNA reads TGTGCCAGCAGCCGAAGGGGGGGCTACGAGCAGTACTTC. The variable domain in full, with the rest retrieved from reference TRBV7-2 and TRBJ2-7, is GAGVSQSPSNKVTEKGKDVELRCDPISGHTALYWYRQSLGQGLEFLIYFQGNSAPDKSGLPSDRFSAERTGGSVSTLTIQRTQQEDSAVYLCASSRRGGYEQYFGPGTRLTVT.